This TCR beta chain was found in a study of graft-versus-host responses after intestinal transplantation. Study context: Recipients obtained multivisceral, liver-intestinal, or isolated intestinal transplants.

Study results and limitations: The presence of high graft-versus-host to host-versus-graft clonal ratios in allografts characterized patients with graft-donor T cell macrochimerism.

Sequenced by immunoSEQ multiplex PCR; TCRdb stores in-frame clones only, minus some. The profile shows around 99,000 clones, more than 85% of them singletons. Turning to this clone: Its antigen is still unknown.

Germline V lookup: CDR1 SGHNT, CDR2 YENEEA. V shed 2 bases and J 4 bases; nucleotides not matched to a gene: 4. This CDR3 region has 14 residues. This clonotype was obtained from a human donor who received an intestinal transplant. The sample was unstimulated CD8+ T cells sorted from spleen or lymph node cells, taken before intestinal transplant. The chain joins TRBV11-3 to TRBJ2-5, with 7 bases that match TRBD1. The CDR3 DNA reads as TGTGCCAGCAGCTTATCTCCAGGGGGAGAGACCCAGTACTTC. Translated: CASSLSPGGETQYF.